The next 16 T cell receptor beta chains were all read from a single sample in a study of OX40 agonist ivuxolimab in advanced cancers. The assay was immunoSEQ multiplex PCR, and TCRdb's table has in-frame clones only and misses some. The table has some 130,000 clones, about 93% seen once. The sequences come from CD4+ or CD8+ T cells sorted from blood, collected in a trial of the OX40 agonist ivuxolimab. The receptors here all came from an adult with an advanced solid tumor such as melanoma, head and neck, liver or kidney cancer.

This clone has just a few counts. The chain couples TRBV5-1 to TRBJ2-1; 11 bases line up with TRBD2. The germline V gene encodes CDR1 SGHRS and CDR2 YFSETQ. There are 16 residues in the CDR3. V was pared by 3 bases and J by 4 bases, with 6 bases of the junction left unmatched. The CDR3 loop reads CASSSLAGGIYNEQFF. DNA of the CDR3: TGCGCCAGCAGCTCTTTAGCGGGGGGGATTTACAATGAGCAGTTCTTC.

For the CDR3, the DNA is TGTGCCACCAGCAGAGCCCTTGGCGGGGGGCCCGACAATGAGCAGTTCTTC. Amino acid sequence: CATSRALGGGPDNEQFF. This chain joins TRBV15 and TRBJ2-1, with TRBD2 matching 8 bases. V was pared by 1 base and J by 5 bases, with 10 bases of the junction left unmatched. The CDR3 is 17 residues long. The germline CDR1 and CDR2 sequences are LNHNV and YYDKDF (reference sequence).

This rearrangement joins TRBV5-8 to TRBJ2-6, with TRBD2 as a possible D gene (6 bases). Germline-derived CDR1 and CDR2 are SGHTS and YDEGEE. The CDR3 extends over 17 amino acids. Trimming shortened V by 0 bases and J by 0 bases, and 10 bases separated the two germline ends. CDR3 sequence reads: CASSLVVGLSGANVLTF. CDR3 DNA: TGTGCCAGCAGCTTGGTGGTGGGACTCTCTGGGGCCAACGTCCTGACTTTC.

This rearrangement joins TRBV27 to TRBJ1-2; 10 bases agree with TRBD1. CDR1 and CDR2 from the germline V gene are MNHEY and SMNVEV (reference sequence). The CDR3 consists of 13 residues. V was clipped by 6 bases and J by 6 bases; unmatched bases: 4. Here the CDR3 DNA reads TGTGCCAGCAGCCAGACAGGGGGCAATGGCTACACCTTC. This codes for CASSQTGGNGYTF.

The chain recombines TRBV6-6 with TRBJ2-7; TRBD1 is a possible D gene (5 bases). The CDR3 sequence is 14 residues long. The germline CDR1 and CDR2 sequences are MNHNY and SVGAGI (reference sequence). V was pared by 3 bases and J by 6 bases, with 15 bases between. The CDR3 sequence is CASSYLERGGEQYF. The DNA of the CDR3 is TGTGCCAGCAGTTATCTAGAAAGGGGTGGCGAGCAGTACTTC.

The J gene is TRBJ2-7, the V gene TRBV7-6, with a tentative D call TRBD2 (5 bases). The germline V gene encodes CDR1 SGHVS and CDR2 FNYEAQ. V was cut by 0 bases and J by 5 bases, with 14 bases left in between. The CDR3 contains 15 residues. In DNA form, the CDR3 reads TGTGCCAGCAGCTTAGCGAGGGCGCTGGCCGACGAGCAGTACTTC. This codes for CASSLARALADEQYF.

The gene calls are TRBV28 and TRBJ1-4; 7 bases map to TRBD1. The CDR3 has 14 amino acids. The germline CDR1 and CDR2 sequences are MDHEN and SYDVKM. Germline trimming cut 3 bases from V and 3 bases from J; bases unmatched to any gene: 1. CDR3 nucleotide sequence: TGTGCCAGCAGTTTCCAGGGGGCTAATGAAAAACTGTTTTTT. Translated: CASSFQGANEKLFF.

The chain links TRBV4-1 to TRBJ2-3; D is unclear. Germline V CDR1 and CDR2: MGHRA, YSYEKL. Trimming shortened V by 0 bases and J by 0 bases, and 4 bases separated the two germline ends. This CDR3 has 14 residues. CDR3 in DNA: TGCGCCAGCAGCCAAGATGGAAGCACAGATACGCAGTATTTT. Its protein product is CASSQDGSTDTQYF.

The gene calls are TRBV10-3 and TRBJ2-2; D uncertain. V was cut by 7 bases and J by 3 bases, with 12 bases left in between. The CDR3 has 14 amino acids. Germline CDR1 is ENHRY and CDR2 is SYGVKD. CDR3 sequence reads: CAIMAERDTGELFF. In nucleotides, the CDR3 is TGTGCCATCATGGCAGAGAGAGACACCGGGGAGCTGTTTTTT.

CDR3 in DNA: TGTGCCAGCAGCGTTCAAGAGACCCAGTACTTC. It codes for CASSVQETQYF. The rearrangement links TRBV9 to TRBJ2-5; D remains unclear. Germline-derived CDR1 and CDR2 are SGDLS and YYNGEE. The V gene lost 2 bases and the J gene lost 2 bases, with 1 base spanning the gap. There are 11 residues in the CDR3.

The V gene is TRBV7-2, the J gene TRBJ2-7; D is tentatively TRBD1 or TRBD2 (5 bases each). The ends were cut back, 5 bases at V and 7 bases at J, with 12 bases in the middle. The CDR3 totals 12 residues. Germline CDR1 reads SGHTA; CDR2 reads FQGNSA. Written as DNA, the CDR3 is TGTGCCAGCAGCCCCCAAGAGGGGGAGCAGTACTTC. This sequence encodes CASSPQEGEQYF.

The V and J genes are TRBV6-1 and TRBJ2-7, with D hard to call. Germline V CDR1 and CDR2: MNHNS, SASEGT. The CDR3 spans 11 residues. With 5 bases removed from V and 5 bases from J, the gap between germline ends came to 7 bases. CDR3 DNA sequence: TGTGCCAGCAGTTATATCAACGAGCAGTACTTC. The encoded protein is CASSYINEQYF.

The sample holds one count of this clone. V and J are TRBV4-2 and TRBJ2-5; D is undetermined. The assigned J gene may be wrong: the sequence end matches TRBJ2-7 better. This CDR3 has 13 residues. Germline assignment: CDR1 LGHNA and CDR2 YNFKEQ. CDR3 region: CASSQLALYEQYF. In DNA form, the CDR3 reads TGTGCCAGCAGCCAGCTTGCCCTCTACGAGCAGTACTTC.

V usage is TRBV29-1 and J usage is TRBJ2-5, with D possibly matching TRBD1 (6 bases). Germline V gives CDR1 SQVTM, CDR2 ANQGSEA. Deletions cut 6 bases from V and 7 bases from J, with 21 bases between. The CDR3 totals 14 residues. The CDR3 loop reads CSVGEPGVAGTQYF. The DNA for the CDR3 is TGCAGCGTGGGCGAGCCAGGGGTGGCCGGGACCCAGTACTTC. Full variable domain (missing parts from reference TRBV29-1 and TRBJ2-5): SAVISQKPSRDICQRGTSLTIQCQVDSQVTMMFWYRQQPGQSLTLIATANQGSEATYESGFVIDKFPISRPNLTFSTLTVSNMSPEDSSIYLCSVGEPGVAGTQYFGPGTRLLVL.

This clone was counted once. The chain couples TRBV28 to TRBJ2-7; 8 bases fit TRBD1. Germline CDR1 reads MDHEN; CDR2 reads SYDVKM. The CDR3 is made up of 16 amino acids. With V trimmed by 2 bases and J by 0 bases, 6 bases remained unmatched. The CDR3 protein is CASSLGGQGSSYEQYF. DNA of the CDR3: TGTGCCAGCAGTTTAGGAGGACAGGGTAGCTCCTACGAGCAGTACTTC.

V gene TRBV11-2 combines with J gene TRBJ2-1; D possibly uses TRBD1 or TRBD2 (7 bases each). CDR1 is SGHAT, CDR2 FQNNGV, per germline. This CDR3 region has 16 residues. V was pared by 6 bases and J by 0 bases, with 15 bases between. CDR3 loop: CASSSRGGASYNEQFF. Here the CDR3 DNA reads TGTGCCAGCAGTTCCAGGGGGGGCGCCTCCTACAATGAGCAGTTCTTC. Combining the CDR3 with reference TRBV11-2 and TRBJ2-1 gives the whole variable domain EAGVAQSPRYKIIEKRQSVAFWCNPISGHATLYWYQQILGQGPKLLIQFQNNGVVDDSQLPKDRFSAERLKGVDSTLKIQPAKLEDSAVYLCASSSRGGASYNEQFFGPGTRLTVL.